The T cell receptor beta chain under discussion was sequenced for a study of memory CD4+ T cells and cytomegalovirus serostatus (dated by TCRdb to the late 2010s). For context, the study as a whole: The roughly 35 healthy Belgian adults in the cohort included 9 who were CMV seropositive and roughly 25 who were CMV seronegative. The study sequenced CD4+ memory TCRbeta repertoires of a Belgian cohort with known cytomegalovirus serostatus to replicate a published TCR-based CMV serostatus classifier.

Single viable CD3+CD4+CD8-CD45RO+ cells were sorted as memory CD4+ T cells on a FACSAria II. CMV serostatus was determined with a Roche Elecsys assay detecting serum IgG against CMV pp150, pp28, p38 and p52. Following thawing, total CD4+ T cells were enriched through positive selection using CD4 magnetic microbeads. Samples originated from another study that specifically interrogated the CD4+ T cell memory repertoire. Peripheral blood mononuclear cells were isolated and cryopreserved according to standard operating procedures, and serum was stored at -80 degrees C. CD3-PerCP (BW264/56), CD4-APC (RPA-T4), CD45RO-PE (UCHT1) and CD8-Pacific Orange (3B5) antibodies were used for staining, and non-viable cells were excluded with Sytox blue. Points on this clone: Its antigen specificity is not known. The input lacks base qualities; no much larger clone sits a single base away.

Here is what the overall study found, with its caveats: Of around 150 previously reported CMV-associated TCRbeta sequences, 55 to 75 appeared in the CD4+ memory repertoires, each in one to five individuals. CMV serostatus prediction reached a median bootstrapped AUC of approximately 0.95 with the original framework and approximately 0.92 with a US-trained random forest. The results were interpreted as suggesting that the CMV-associated TCR signature is largely present in the CD4+ memory repertoire. Unlike the original study, which covered naive and memory CD4+ and CD8+ populations, the Belgian study sequenced only CD4+CD45RO+ memory cells. On the Belgian cohort, the classifier built on the original framework reached a median bootstrapped AUC of almost 0.96, with a 95% CI of 0.76-1.00.

Genomic DNA was extracted from sorted cells with the Quick-DNA Microprep Kit. Amplification of TCRbeta DNA was done with the immunoSEQ hsTCRbeta kit, following the protocol from the manufacturer. TCRbeta libraries were sequenced on an Illumina MiSeq instrument. On the authors' methods: Once out-of-frame sequences had been removed, 2,200,000 or so distinct TCRbeta sequences were left, which works out to an average of approximately 70,000 per individual. Each individual was scored by the count of roughly 160 previously reported CMV-associated TCRbeta sequences and the total productive distinct TCRbeta count. A beta-binomial model was reimplemented in Python, and random forests from scikit-learn, run with default parameters, were trained on data from the US cohort. Classifier performance on the Belgian cohort was summarized as median AUC with percentile confidence intervals calculated over 10,000 bootstrap iterations. TCRdb's version of the immuneACCESS table is confined to in-frame rearrangements and falls short of the full clone set. An unresolved V gene accounts for under half of the shortfall where checked; the remainder is of unknown origin. V and J calls and clone size come straight from that table; D and trimming were deduced from the DNA. This sample has some 49,000 clones in its table, and around four fifths of those were observed once. The ten largest clones take up 0.94% of the sample.

The material sequenced was memory CD4+ T cells from blood. The TCR originated in an adult in good health and CMV-seronegative.

In nucleotide form, the sequence is TGTGCCAGCAGTTTTAGGGACAGGGGGTTCTCTGGGGCCAACGTCCTGACTTTC. Translation gives CASSFRDRGFSGANVLTF. The sequence links TRBV27 to TRBJ2-6; TRBD1 lines up with 11 middle nucleotides. CDR1 and CDR2, looked up from the germline V gene (reference sequence), are MNHEY and SMNVEV. Germline trimming: 3 bases from V, 0 bases from J; junction bases outside gene matches: 4. The CDR3 runs 18 residues from the cysteine to the phenylalanine. Only the CDR3 region is kept as DNA, spanning 54 bases read in frame from base 1.